This TCR beta chain came from a study of molecular identifiers for immune sequencing clone quantification. TCRdb fed the PCR reads into MiXCR, producing one record per CDR3 protein. The sample contains roughly 630,000 distinct CDR3 sequences, roughly 25% of which appear only once. In its sample, this clonotype was seen many times. With 2 bases removed from V and 3 bases from J, the gap between germline ends came to 7 bases. The CDR3 loop spans 13 amino acids. Germline CDR1 is SNHLY and CDR2 is FYNNEI. Sequences were obtained from naive CD8+ T cells from blood, with Jurkat cell RNA spiked in. This sample's subset: FACS-sorted CD8+CD4-CCR7+CD45RA+ naive T cells. The chain joins TRBV2 to TRBJ1-1; D unclear. This clonotype was sampled from a human donor in good health. Some libraries in this study had Jurkat cell RNA spiked in. Written as DNA, the CDR3 is TGTGCCAGCAGTGAACAGTCCTACACTGAAGCTTTCTTT. It yields the protein CASSEQSYTEAFF.